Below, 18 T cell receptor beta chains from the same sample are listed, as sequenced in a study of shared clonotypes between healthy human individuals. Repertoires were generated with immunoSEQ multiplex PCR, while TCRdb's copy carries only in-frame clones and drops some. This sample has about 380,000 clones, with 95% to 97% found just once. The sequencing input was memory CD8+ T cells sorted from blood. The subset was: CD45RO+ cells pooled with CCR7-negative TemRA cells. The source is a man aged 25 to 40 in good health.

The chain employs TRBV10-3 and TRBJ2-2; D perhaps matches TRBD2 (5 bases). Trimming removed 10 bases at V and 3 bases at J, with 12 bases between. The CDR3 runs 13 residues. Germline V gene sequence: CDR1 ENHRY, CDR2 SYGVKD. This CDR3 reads CATLATYTGELFF. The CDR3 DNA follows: TGTGCCACCCTAGCTACTTACACCGGGGAGCTGTTTTTT.

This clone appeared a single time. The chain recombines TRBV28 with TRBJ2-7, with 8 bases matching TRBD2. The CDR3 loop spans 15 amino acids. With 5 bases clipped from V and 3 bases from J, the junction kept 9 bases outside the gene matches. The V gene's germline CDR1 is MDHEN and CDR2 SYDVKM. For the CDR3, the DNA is TGTGCCAGCAGTGTAGCGGGAACAGGGATCTACGAGCAGTACTTC. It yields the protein CASSVAGTGIYEQYF.

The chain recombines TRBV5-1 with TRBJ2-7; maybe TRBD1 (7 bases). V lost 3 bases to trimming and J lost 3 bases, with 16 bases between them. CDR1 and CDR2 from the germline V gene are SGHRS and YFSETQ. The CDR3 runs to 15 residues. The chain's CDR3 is CASSSRSGGIYEQYF. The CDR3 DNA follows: TGCGCCAGCAGCTCAAGGTCAGGGGGGATCTACGAGCAGTACTTC. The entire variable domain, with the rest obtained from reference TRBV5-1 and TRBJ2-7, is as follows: KAGVTQTPRYLIKTRGQQVTLSCSPISGHRSVSWYQQTPGQGLQFLFEYFSETQRNKGNFPGRFSGRQFSNSRSEMNVSTLELGDSALYLCASSSRSGGIYEQYFGPGTRLTVT.

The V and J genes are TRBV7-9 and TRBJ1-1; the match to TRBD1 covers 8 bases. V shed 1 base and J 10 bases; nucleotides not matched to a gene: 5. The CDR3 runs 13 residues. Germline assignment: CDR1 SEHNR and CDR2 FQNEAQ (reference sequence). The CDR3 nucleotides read TGTGCCAGCAGCTTAGGCGGACAGGGATCAGCTTTCTTT. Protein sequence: CASSLGGQGSAFF.

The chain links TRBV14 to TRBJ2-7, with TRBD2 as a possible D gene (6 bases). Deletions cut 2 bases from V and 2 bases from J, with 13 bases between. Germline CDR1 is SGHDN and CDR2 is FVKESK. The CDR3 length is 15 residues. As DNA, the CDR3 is TGTGCCAGCAGCCAATTTATCGGCGGGACCTACGAGCAGTACTTC. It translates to CASSQFIGGTYEQYF.

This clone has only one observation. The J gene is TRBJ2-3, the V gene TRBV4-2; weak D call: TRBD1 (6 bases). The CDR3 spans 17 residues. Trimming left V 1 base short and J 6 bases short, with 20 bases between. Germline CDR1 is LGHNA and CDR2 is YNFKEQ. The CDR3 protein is CASSQGNGQGISDTQYF. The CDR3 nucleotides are TGTGCCAGCAGCCAAGGGAACGGGCAGGGGATCTCCGATACGCAGTATTTT.

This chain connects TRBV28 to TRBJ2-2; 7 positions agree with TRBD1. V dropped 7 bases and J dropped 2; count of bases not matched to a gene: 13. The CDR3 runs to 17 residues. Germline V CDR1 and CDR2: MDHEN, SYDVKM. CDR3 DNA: TGTGCCAGCACACTCCGATTGGGACAGTTTAACACCGGGGAGCTGTTTTTT. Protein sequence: CASTLRLGQFNTGELFF.

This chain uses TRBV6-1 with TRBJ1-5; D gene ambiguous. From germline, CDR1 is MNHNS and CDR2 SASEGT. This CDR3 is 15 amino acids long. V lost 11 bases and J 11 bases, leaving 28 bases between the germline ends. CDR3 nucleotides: TGTGCCGCCGCTAAGGGCAATCTCAACGGCTATTCCCAGCATTTT. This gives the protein CAAAKGNLNGYSQHF.

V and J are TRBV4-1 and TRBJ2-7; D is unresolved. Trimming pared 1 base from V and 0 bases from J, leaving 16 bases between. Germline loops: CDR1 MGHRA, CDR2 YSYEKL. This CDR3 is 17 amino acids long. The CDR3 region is CASSQGLVSSYSYEQYF. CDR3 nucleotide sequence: TGCGCCAGCAGCCAAGGGTTGGTCAGCTCCTACTCCTACGAGCAGTACTTC.

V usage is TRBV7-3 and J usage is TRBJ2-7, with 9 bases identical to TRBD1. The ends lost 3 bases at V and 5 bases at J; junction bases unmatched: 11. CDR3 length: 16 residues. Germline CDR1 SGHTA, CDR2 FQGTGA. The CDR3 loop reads CASSFGGTGRLNEQYF. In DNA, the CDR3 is TGTGCCAGCAGCTTCGGAGGGACAGGGAGGCTCAACGAGCAGTACTTC.

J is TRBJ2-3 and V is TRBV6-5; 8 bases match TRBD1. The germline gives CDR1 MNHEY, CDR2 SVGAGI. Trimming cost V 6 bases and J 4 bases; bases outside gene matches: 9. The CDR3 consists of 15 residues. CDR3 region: CASRPGQGVPDTQYF. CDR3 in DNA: TGTGCCAGCAGACCCGGACAGGGAGTACCAGATACGCAGTATTTT.

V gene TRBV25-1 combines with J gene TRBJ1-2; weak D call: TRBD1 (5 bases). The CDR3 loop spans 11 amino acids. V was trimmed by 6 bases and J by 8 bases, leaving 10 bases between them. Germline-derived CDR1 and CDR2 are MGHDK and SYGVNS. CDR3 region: CASSGGAGYTF. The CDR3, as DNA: TGTGCCAGCAGCGGGGGAGCAGGCTACACCTTC.

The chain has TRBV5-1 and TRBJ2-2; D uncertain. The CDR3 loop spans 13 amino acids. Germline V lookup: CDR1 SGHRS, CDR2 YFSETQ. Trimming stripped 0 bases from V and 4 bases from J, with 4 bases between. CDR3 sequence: CASSLAATGELFF. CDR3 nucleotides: TGCGCCAGCAGCTTGGCAGCCACCGGGGAGCTGTTTTTT.

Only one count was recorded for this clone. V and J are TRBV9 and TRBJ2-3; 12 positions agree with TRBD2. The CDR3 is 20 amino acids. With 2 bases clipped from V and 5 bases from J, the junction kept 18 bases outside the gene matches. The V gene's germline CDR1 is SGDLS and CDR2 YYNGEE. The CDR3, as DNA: TGTGCCAGCAGCGTGGGAGACAGGGGGGGACTAGCGGGCTCTCGAGATACGCAGTATTTT. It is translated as CASSVGDRGGLAGSRDTQYF.

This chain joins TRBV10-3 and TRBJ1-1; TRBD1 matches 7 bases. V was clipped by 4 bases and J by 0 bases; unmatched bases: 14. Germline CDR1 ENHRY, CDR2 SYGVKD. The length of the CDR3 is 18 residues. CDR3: CAISAGSGRGQLNTEAFF. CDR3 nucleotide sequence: TGTGCCATCAGTGCGGGATCAGGGAGGGGGCAACTGAACACTGAAGCTTTCTTT.

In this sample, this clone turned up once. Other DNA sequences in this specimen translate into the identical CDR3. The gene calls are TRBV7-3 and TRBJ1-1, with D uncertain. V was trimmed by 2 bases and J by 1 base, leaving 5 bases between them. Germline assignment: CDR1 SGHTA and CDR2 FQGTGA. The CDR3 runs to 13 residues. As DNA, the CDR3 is TGTGCCAGCAGCTTACGAGAGAACACTGAAGCTTTCTTT. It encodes CASSLRENTEAFF.

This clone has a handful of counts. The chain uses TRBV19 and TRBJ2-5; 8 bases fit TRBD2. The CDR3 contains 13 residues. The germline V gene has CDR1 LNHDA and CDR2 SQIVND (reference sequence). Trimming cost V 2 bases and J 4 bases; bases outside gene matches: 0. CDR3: CASSILAGETQYF. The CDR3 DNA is TGTGCCAGTAGTATACTAGCGGGAGAGACCCAGTACTTC.

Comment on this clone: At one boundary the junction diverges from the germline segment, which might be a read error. CDR3 sequence: CASSSGLAGDGTQYF. In nucleotides, the CDR3 is TGTGCTAGCAGCTCGGGACTAGCGGGAGATGGGACCCAGTACTTC. V usage is TRBV7-7 and J usage is TRBJ2-5; 14 nucleotides align to TRBD2. Germline V gives CDR1 SSHAT, CDR2 FNYEAQ (reference sequence). This CDR3 is 15 amino acids long.